This T cell receptor beta chain is from a study of identical twins. General observations from the study: Whereas memory repertoires showed no such difference, abundant cord blood beta clonotypes carried fewer insertions. Possibly, invariant MAIT and iNKT cells partly confounded zero-insertion analyses.

Worth noting for this clonotype: Its antigen is as yet unknown.

From the 5' RACE reads, TCRdb called clonotypes with MiXCR, one entry per CDR3 protein. The table records 450,000 or so distinct CDR3 sequences, around 24% of them present only once. V shed 1 base and J 4 bases; nucleotides not matched to a gene: 8. CDR3 size: 17 residues. Germline CDR1 reads SGHRS; CDR2 reads YFSETQ. The sample was also linked to a second study, of T cells expressing NK-cell markers. This second study notes: All TCR beta repertoires analysed originated from sorted CD3+CD56+NKG2C+, CD3+CD56+NKG2C- and CD3+CD56-NKG2C+ T cells.

This rearrangement joins TRBV5-1 to TRBJ2-3; 11 bases map to TRBD2. The sequence was collected from a young woman in good health. The sequencing input was CD4+ T cells sorted from blood. For the CDR3, the DNA is TGCGCCAGCAGCTTGTCGTTTAGCGGGGGGGCCTCAGATACGCAGTATTTT. Residues: CASSLSFSGGASDTQYF.